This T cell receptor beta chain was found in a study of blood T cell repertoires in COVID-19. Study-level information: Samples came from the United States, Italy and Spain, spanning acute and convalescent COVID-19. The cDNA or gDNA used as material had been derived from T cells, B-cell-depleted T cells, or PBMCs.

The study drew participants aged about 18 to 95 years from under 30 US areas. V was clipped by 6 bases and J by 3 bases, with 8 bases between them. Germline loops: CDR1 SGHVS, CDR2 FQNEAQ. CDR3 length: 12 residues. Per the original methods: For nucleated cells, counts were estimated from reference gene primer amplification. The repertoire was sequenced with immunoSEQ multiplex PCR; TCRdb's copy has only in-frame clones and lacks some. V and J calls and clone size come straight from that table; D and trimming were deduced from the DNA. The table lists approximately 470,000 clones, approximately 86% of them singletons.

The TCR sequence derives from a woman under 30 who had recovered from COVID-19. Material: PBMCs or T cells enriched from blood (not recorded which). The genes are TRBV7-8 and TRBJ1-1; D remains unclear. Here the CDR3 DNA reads TGTGCCAGCAGGCAGTCATACACTGAAGCTTTCTTT. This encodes CASRQSYTEAFF.